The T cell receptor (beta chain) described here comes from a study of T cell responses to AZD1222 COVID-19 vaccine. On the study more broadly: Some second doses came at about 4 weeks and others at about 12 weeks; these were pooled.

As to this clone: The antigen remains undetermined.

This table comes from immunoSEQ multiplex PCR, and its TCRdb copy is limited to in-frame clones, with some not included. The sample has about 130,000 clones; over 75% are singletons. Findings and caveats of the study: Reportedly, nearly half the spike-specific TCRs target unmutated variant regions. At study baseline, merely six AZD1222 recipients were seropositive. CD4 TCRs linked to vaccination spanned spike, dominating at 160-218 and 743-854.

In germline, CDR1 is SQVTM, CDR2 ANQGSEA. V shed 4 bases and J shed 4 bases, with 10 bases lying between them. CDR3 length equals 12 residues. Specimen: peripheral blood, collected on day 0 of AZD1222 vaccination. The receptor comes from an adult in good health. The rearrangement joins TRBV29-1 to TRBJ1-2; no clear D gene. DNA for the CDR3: TGCAGCGTTGGCAACGGCCCCTATGGCTACACCTTC. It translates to CSVGNGPYGYTF.